This TCR beta chain derives from a study of T cells after yellow fever vaccination. One entry per CDR3 protein results from TCRdb running MiXCR on the 5' RACE reads. The sample shows some 260,000 distinct CDR3 sequences, around 5.3% of them seen only once. The TCR was taken from a man between 18 and 35 years old who received the YFV17D yellow fever vaccine. The input for sequencing was CD4+ T cells sorted from PBMCs, taken on the day of the yellow fever booster vaccination.

CDR3 residues: CASSLASGSLEQYF. Here the CDR3 DNA reads TGTGCCAGCAGCTTAGCTAGCGGCTCCCTCGAGCAGTACTTC. The chain has TRBV13 and TRBJ2-7; TRBD2 aligns across 7 bases. This CDR3 has 14 amino acids. The germline gives CDR1 PRHDT, CDR2 FYEKMQ (reference sequence). With 1 base clipped from V and 6 bases from J, the junction kept 6 bases outside the gene matches. The complete variable domain, with remaining parts taken from reference TRBV13 and TRBJ2-7, reads AAGVIQSPRHLIKEKRETATLKCYPIPRHDTVYWYQQGPGQDPQFLISFYEKMQSDKGSIPDRFSAQQFSDYHSELNMSSLELGDSALYFCASSLASGSLEQYFGPGTRLTVT.